The 3 T cell receptor beta chains given below trace back to one sample, sequenced in a study of CD8+ T cells in alopecia areata. RNA was isolated and reverse transcribed to cDNA, the sequencing template. Repertoires were generated with immunoSEQ multiplex PCR, while TCRdb's copy carries only in-frame clones and drops some. The data hold about 140,000 clones, with around 54% observed a single time. Sequenced input: CD4+ T cells sorted from blood. The receptors originated from a human donor in good health.

This clone was counted only a few times. The chain recombines TRBV30 with TRBJ2-1; 11 nucleotides line up with TRBD2. There are 14 residues in the CDR3. Unmatched junction bases numbered 1, after V lost 3 bases and J lost 3 bases. CDR1 and CDR2 from the germline V gene are GTSNPN and SVGIG (reference sequence). CDR3 protein: CAWRLAGDYNEQFF. For the CDR3, the DNA is TGTGCCTGGAGACTAGCGGGAGACTACAATGAGCAGTTCTTC.

The chain couples TRBV29-1 to TRBJ1-2; the D is unclear. Trimming took 4 bases from V and 7 from J, leaving 19 bases between them. CDR1 is SQVTM and CDR2 is ANQGSEA in the germline V gene. The CDR3 has 14 amino acids. The CDR3 here is CSVVTGPASGGYTF. In nucleotides, the CDR3 is TGCAGCGTTGTAACCGGGCCAGCTAGTGGTGGCTACACCTTC.

The chain links TRBV29-1 to TRBJ1-3, with a tentative D call TRBD1 (6 bases). CDR1 is SQVTM, CDR2 ANQGSEA, per germline. CDR3 length: 13 residues. V was clipped by 4 bases and J by 2 bases, with 9 bases between them. The CDR3 is CSVVGGTGNTIYF. CDR3 in DNA: TGCAGCGTTGTTGGGGGCACTGGAAACACCATATATTTT. The full variable domain, rest sourced from reference TRBV29-1 and TRBJ1-3, is SAVISQKPSRDICQRGTSLTIQCQVDSQVTMMFWYRQQPGQSLTLIATANQGSEATYESGFVIDKFPISRPNLTFSTLTVSNMSPEDSSIYLCSVVGGTGNTIYFGEGSWLTVV.